The 18 T cell receptor beta chains given below trace back to one sample, sequenced in a study of regulatory T cells in long-lasting Graves disease. This sample's time point: newly diagnosed GD, antithyroid drugs for less than 3 months. The TCR library was prepared using RNA isolated from PBMCs. Relying on iRepertoire HTBI primers and Arm-PCR of CDR3 regions, the team built TCR beta libraries. TCRdb fed the multiplex PCR reads into MiXCR, producing one record per CDR3 protein. In the table there are hundreds of thousands of distinct CDR3 sequences, around 15% of which are singletons. Another study also made use of these data, one on T cells in Graves' hyperthyroidism and ophthalmopathy.

Sample: peripheral blood mononuclear cells (PBMCs), taken at new diagnosis, from a patient treated with antithyroid drugs. Source of these receptors: a woman younger than 45 with Graves disease.

This clonotype was observed a handful of times. The chain carries TRBV15 and TRBJ2-5; 12 positions match TRBD2. CDR3 length: 16 residues. Germline assignment: CDR1 LNHNV and CDR2 YYDKDF (reference sequence). V lost 2 bases, J lost 5 bases, and 6 bases stayed unmatched. As DNA, the CDR3 is TGTGCCACCAGCAGAAGACTAGCGGGAGTCGGGGAGACCCAGTACTTC. It is translated as CATSRRLAGVGETQYF.

Note on this clonotype: This may come from a read error, since a much larger clone is one base off. This chain uses TRBV6-5 with TRBJ2-5; D remains unclear. CDR3 size: 13 residues. Germline CDR1 reads MNHEY; CDR2 reads SVGAGI. The DNA for the CDR3 is TGTACCAGCAGTTTTCAGCTCCAAGAGACCCAGTACTTC. Its translation is CTSSFQLQETQYF.

This clonotype was counted ten times or more. The V gene is TRBV12-3 or TRBV12-4, the J gene TRBJ1-5, with no clear D. The CDR3 length is 12 residues. Trimming shortened V by 8 bases and J by 4 bases, and 9 bases separated the two germline ends. CDR3 amino acids: CASQWGNQPQHF. Here the CDR3 DNA reads TGTGCCAGCCAATGGGGAAATCAGCCCCAGCATTTT.

Many counts were recorded for this clonotype. The chain employs TRBV28 and TRBJ1-4; 9 nucleotides agree with TRBD1. CDR1 and CDR2 from the germline V gene are MDHEN and SYDVKM. Trimming at V came to 8 bases and at J to 4 bases, leaving 2 bases not matched to a gene. There are 13 residues in the CDR3. The chain's CDR3 is CASSTGGNEKLFF. The CDR3 DNA reads TGTGCCAGCTCGACAGGGGGTAATGAAAAACTGTTTTTT.

This clonotype was detected ten times or more. The V call is TRBV2, the J call TRBJ2-5; D is ambiguous. CDR3 length: 14 residues. Per the germline V gene, CDR1 is SNHLY and CDR2 is FYNNEI. Trimming removed 6 bases from V and 2 bases from J, with 13 bases in between. The CDR3: CASRIEKSQETQYF. The CDR3 DNA reads TGTGCCAGCAGGATCGAAAAAAGTCAAGAGACCCAGTACTTC.

Many counts were recorded for this clonotype. The chain has TRBV5-5 and TRBJ2-7, with a possible D match to TRBD2 (6 bases). The CDR3 consists of 17 residues. Between the trimmed V and J ends, which lost 0 bases and 7 bases, there was a span of 23 bases. Germline V lookup: CDR1 SGHKS, CDR2 YYEKEE (reference sequence). The CDR3 DNA is TGTGCCAGCAGCTTGGCCCCGAGACTAGGGAAGGCGGGGGAGCAGTACTTC. Translated: CASSLAPRLGKAGEQYF.

Remarks on this clonotype: One base separates it from a far larger clone, so it is likely a read error. The V and J genes are TRBV7-2 and TRBJ1-1; the D is unclear. V was trimmed by 3 bases and J by 9 bases, leaving 11 bases between them. Germline V CDR1 and CDR2: SGHTA, FQGNSA. The CDR3 extends over 12 amino acids. As DNA, the CDR3 is TGTGCCAGCAGCTTTGTTTTGAGAAAAGCTTTCTTT. The encoded protein is CASSFVLRKAFF.

This clonotype turned up a few times. This chain connects TRBV20-1 to TRBJ2-2; the D gene is possibly TRBD2 (5 bases). The CDR3 is 17 residues long. The germline CDR1 and CDR2 sequences are DFQATT and SNEGSKA (reference sequence). V was shortened by 1 base and J by 5 bases, with 20 bases between the two germline ends. The CDR3: CSARASLAPTRTGELFF. The CDR3 DNA reads as TGCAGTGCTAGAGCCTCGCTAGCACCCACGAGAACCGGGGAGCTGTTTTTT.

There are a few counts of this clonotype. J is TRBJ1-4 and V is TRBV19, with 7 bases that match TRBD1. V lost 7 bases and J lost 7; bases outside the gene matches: 3. This CDR3 is 12 amino acids long. From germline, CDR1 is LNHDA and CDR2 SQIVND (reference sequence). The DNA of the CDR3 is TGTGCCAGTAATACAGGGGTTGAAAAACTGTTTTTT. It encodes CASNTGVEKLFF.

At least ten counts were recorded for this clonotype. The chain carries TRBV6-5 and TRBJ2-4, with D uncertain. Between the trimmed V and J ends, which lost 0 bases and 0 bases, there was a span of 9 bases. This CDR3 is 16 amino acids long. Germline V gene sequence: CDR1 MNHEY, CDR2 SVGAGI. The CDR3 loop reads CASSYSSRIAKNIQYF. The DNA for the CDR3 is TGTGCCAGCAGTTACTCGAGCCGTATAGCCAAAAACATTCAGTACTTC.

There are a few counts of this clonotype. This CDR3 reads CSVTSGSSYNEQFF. DNA for the CDR3: TGCAGTGTTACCAGCGGGAGCTCCTACAATGAGCAGTTCTTC. This chain links TRBV20-1 with TRBJ2-1; 8 bases map to TRBD2. The CDR3 contains 14 residues. V was clipped by 7 bases and J by 0 bases; unmatched bases: 5. CDR1 is DFQATT, CDR2 SNEGSKA, per germline (reference sequence).

This clonotype showed up many times. The DNA of the CDR3 is TGTGCCAGCAGCTTAGATCGCGAGGCCTACAATGAGCAGTTCTTC. Translated, it gives CASSLDREAYNEQFF. The genes are TRBV11-2 and TRBJ2-1; D is unclear. Germline V gives CDR1 SGHAT, CDR2 FQNNGV. The CDR3 runs 15 residues. The V end was cut by 0 bases, the J end by 2 bases, with 8 bases between.

This clonotype has only one observation. The genes are TRBV7-9 and TRBJ2-5; 11 positions match TRBD2. The CDR3 consists of 16 residues. V lost 4 bases, J lost 3 bases, and 7 bases stayed unmatched. The V gene's germline CDR1 is SEHNR and CDR2 FQNEAQ (reference sequence). The CDR3 loop is CASSSNQLAGEETQYF. CDR3 sequence (DNA): TGTGCCAGCAGCTCAAACCAACTAGCGGGAGAAGAGACCCAGTACTTC.

A few counts support this clonotype. The rearrangement uses TRBV4-3 and TRBJ2-7; D gene uncertain. CDR1 is LGHNA, CDR2 YSLEER, per germline. The CDR3 runs to 15 residues. V lost 1 base, J lost 0 bases, and 10 bases lay in between. The DNA for the CDR3 is TGCGCCAGCAGCCAAGTCTTCTTGAGCTCCTACGAGCAGTACTTC. Residues: CASSQVFLSSYEQYF.

This clonotype has ten or more counts. The chain is built from TRBV7-8 and TRBJ1-1; no reliable D call. Trimming removed 1 base at V and 4 bases at J, with 10 bases between. Germline V gene sequence: CDR1 SGHVS, CDR2 FQNEAQ. This CDR3 spans 14 amino acids. CDR3 sequence reads: CASSLGWGFTEAFF. The CDR3 DNA sequence: TGTGCCAGCAGCTTAGGCTGGGGATTCACTGAAGCTTTCTTT.

This clonotype is medium-sized. The junction shows a germline mismatch at one end, possibly a read error. CDR3 sequence (DNA): TGCGCCAGCAGCCTGGCAGCAGGCGAAGCGGGAAAACTGTTTTTT. Translated: CASSLAAGEAGKLFF. V gene TRBV5-5 combines with J gene TRBJ1-4; D is ambiguous. The CDR3 loop spans 15 amino acids. CDR1 and CDR2 (germline): SGHKS, YYEKEE (reference sequence). The whole variable domain, filled in from reference TRBV5-5 and TRBJ1-4, reads DAGVTQSPTHLIKTRGQQVTLRCSPISGHKSVSWYQQVLGQGPQFIFQYYEKEERGRGNFPDRFSARQFPNYSSELNVNALLLGDSALYLCASSLAAGEAGKLFFGSGTQLSVL.

This clonotype was detected ten times or more. The CDR3 sequence: CATLNRDRGPNTEAFF. The CDR3 coding sequence is TGTGCCACCCTTAACCGGGACAGGGGACCGAACACTGAAGCTTTCTTT. The chain combines TRBV15 with TRBJ1-1, with 10 bases identical to TRBD1. Unmatched junction bases numbered 10, after V lost 8 bases and J lost 1 base. Germline CDR1 reads LNHNV; CDR2 reads YYDKDF (reference sequence). This CDR3 has 16 amino acids.

This clonotype was seen at least ten times. The V call is TRBV6-1, the J call TRBJ1-5; D gene unclear. Trimming stripped 6 bases from V and 4 bases from J, with 13 bases between. The CDR3 runs to 14 residues. The germline gives CDR1 MNHNS, CDR2 SASEGT. The CDR3 DNA reads as TGTGCCAGCAGGATCGTGGTCGGAAATCAGCCCCAGCATTTT. This gives the protein CASRIVVGNQPQHF.